These 20 T cell receptor beta chains share one sample of origin, sequenced in a study of T cell responses to AZD1222 COVID-19 vaccine. Clones were read by immunoSEQ multiplex PCR, and TCRdb kept only the in-frame ones, dropping some. The sample contains tens of thousands of clones, approximately 84% of which appear only once. The sample in question was peripheral blood, obtained on day 0 of AZD1222 vaccination. The receptors originated from an adult in good health.

V usage is TRBV4-3 and J usage is TRBJ1-2; no definite D call. V lost 1 base and J lost 4, with 10 bases in between. The length of the CDR3 is 14 residues. Germline CDR1 and CDR2: LGHNA and YSLEER. Here the CDR3 reads CASSQGPEGYGYTF. The CDR3, as DNA: TGCGCCAGCAGCCAAGGCCCTGAGGGCTATGGCTACACCTTC.

This chain joins TRBV19 and TRBJ2-3, with TRBD2 matching over 9 bases. The V gene end was trimmed by 1 base and the J gene end by 5 bases; junction bases not matched to a gene: 7. Germline V gene data show CDR1 as LNHDA and CDR2 as SQIVND (reference sequence). CDR3 length: 16 residues. The CDR3 is CASSIGRGGRGDTQYF. For the CDR3, the DNA is TGTGCCAGTAGTATAGGGCGGGGGGGCCGCGGAGATACGCAGTATTTT.

This chain uses TRBV7-8 with TRBJ1-5; tentative D call: TRBD1 (5 bases). Trimming took 2 bases from V and 9 from J, leaving 17 bases between them. CDR3 length: 15 amino acids. Germline V lookup: CDR1 SGHVS, CDR2 FQNEAQ. The CDR3 loop is CASSLSPGRGGPQHF. CDR3 sequence (DNA): TGTGCCAGCAGCTTATCGCCGGGCCGTGGGGGGCCCCAGCATTTT.

By frequency in the sample, this clone is medium-sized. The DNA of the CDR3 is TGTGCCAGCGGGGGACCGAACACTGAAGCTTTCTTT. Translation gives CASGGPNTEAFF. The chain carries TRBV7-9 and TRBJ1-1; a weak D match, TRBD1 (5 bases). The CDR3 contains 12 residues. CDR1 is SEHNR and CDR2 is FQNEAQ in the germline V gene (reference sequence). Trimming stripped 8 bases from V and 1 base from J, with 8 bases between.

This chain joins TRBV19 and TRBJ1-6; D is uncertain. The ends were cut back, 7 bases at V and 7 bases at J, with 11 bases in the middle. The CDR3 loop spans 13 amino acids. CDR1 and CDR2 (germline): LNHDA, SQIVND (reference sequence). The CDR3, as DNA: TGTGCCAGTAAGCACGGCGGGAATTCACCCCTCCACTTT. Its protein product is CASKHGGNSPLHF. The full variable domain, its missing parts supplied by reference TRBV19 and TRBJ1-6, is DGGITQSPKYLFRKEGQNVTLSCEQNLNHDAMYWYRQDPGQGLRLIYYSQIVNDFQKGDIAEGYSVSREKKESFPLTVTSAQKNPTAFYLCASKHGGNSPLHFGNGTRLTVT.

The chain is built from TRBV3-1 (or the pseudogene TRBV3-2) and TRBJ2-7; TRBD1 is a possible D gene (6 bases). V gave up 2 bases and J gave up 2 bases, with 10 bases separating them. CDR3 size: 14 residues. The germline V gene has CDR1 LGHDT and CDR2 YNNKEL (reference sequence). DNA for the CDR3: TGTGCCAGCAGCCAAAGACAGGCGACCTACGAGCAGTACTTC. This codes for CASSQRQATYEQYF.

J is TRBJ1-2 and V is TRBV7-2, with 7 bases fitting TRBD1. The CDR3 contains 15 residues. Germline-derived CDR1 and CDR2 are SGHTA and FQGNSA. V lost 5 bases, J lost 3 bases, and 9 bases stayed unmatched. The CDR3 region is CASSGATGRDYGYTF. The CDR3 nucleotides read TGTGCCAGCAGCGGAGCGACAGGGCGCGACTATGGCTACACCTTC.

The chain carries TRBV27 and TRBJ1-2; 9 bases align to TRBD1. This CDR3 contains 13 residues. Germline CDR1 MNHEY, CDR2 SMNVEV (reference sequence). V lost 7 bases to trimming and J lost 4 bases; unmatched junction nucleotides: 4. As DNA, the CDR3 is TGTGCCAGCACCCAGACAGGGGGCTATGGCTACACCTTC. This codes for CASTQTGGYGYTF.

The V gene is TRBV5-1, the J gene TRBJ2-1; 9 nucleotides align to TRBD1. This CDR3 contains 15 residues. With V trimmed by 7 bases and J by 3 bases, 8 bases remained unmatched. Germline CDR1 and CDR2: SGHRS and YFSETQ. In DNA, the CDR3 is TGCGCCAGCGCAATGGAGGGACAGGGCTACAATGAGCAGTTCTTC. This codes for CASAMEGQGYNEQFF.

The rearrangement joins TRBV28 to TRBJ1-1; D is uncertain. Germline V gives CDR1 MDHEN, CDR2 SYDVKM. Trimming pared 3 bases from V and 1 base from J, leaving 9 bases between. The CDR3 is made up of 14 amino acids. The CDR3 loop is CASSFSRGNTEAFF. The DNA for the CDR3 is TGTGCCAGCAGTTTCTCACGAGGGAACACTGAAGCTTTCTTT.

CDR3 protein: CASSGTSGGSAYNEQFF. DNA for the CDR3: TGCGCCAGCAGCGGGACTAGCGGGGGGTCAGCATACAATGAGCAGTTCTTC. The rearrangement joins TRBV5-1 to TRBJ2-1, with 15 bases that match TRBD2. V dropped 4 bases and J dropped 4; count of bases not matched to a gene: 6. This CDR3 contains 17 residues. The germline V gene encodes CDR1 SGHRS and CDR2 YFSETQ.

The genes are TRBV7-3 and TRBJ1-6; no definite D call. The CDR3 runs to 13 residues. Trimming cost V 4 bases and J 7 bases, with 8 bases left between them. In germline, CDR1 is SGHTA, CDR2 FQGTGA. In DNA, the CDR3 is TGTGCCAGCAGCTCGGTGGGAAATTCACCCCTCCACTTT. This translates into CASSSVGNSPLHF.

V gene TRBV7-3 combines with J gene TRBJ2-6; TRBD1 matches at 8 bases. The length of the CDR3 is 18 residues. Losses at the gene ends were 5 bases for V and 2 bases for J; bases not matched to a gene: 11. CDR1 SGHTA and CDR2 FQGTGA come from the germline V gene. CDR3 sequence: CASSQTQGADAGANVLTF. For the CDR3, the DNA is TGTGCCAGCAGCCAGACGCAGGGGGCGGACGCTGGGGCCAACGTCCTGACTTTC.

The chain has TRBV9 and TRBJ1-3; maybe TRBD1 (6 bases). The CDR3 sequence is 16 residues long. The V gene's germline CDR1 is SGDLS and CDR2 YYNGEE. The V and J ends lost 3 bases and 0 bases respectively, with 13 bases between them. The CDR3 DNA follows: TGTGCCAGCAGCGAGGGGGGGCCCATCTCTGGAAACACCATATATTTT. Its protein product is CASSEGGPISGNTIYF.

The sample holds one count of this clone. The chain links TRBV27 to TRBJ2-7; TRBD2 matches 11 bases. The CDR3 contains 15 residues. The V gene's germline CDR1 is MNHEY and CDR2 SMNVEV (reference sequence). V lost 6 bases and J lost 5; bases outside the gene matches: 9. This CDR3 reads CASRLTSGNIHEQYF. The CDR3 DNA is TGTGCCAGCAGACTGACTAGCGGGAACATCCACGAGCAGTACTTC.

CDR3 amino acids: CASSPGQGVYEQYF. The CDR3 DNA is TGTGCCAGCAGTCCGGGACAGGGGGTCTACGAGCAGTACTTC. The rearrangement joins TRBV27 to TRBJ2-7, with TRBD1 identical over 11 bases. Germline CDR1 is MNHEY and CDR2 is SMNVEV (reference sequence). V shed 5 bases, J shed 3 bases, and the junction held 3 bases outside the gene matches. The CDR3 has 14 residues.

This clone was detected once. This chain's CDR3 is CASSLDAGLGHGYTF. Here the CDR3 DNA reads TGTGCCAGCAGCTTGGATGCCGGACTCGGGCATGGCTACACCTTC. The chain carries TRBV5-4 and TRBJ1-2; D not resolved. Germline CDR1 SGHNT, CDR2 YYREEE (reference sequence). Trimming stripped 0 bases from V and 6 bases from J, with 15 bases between. The CDR3 runs to 15 residues.

This clone was detected once. Relative to the germline gene, one junction end is altered; a read error may explain this. The CDR3, as DNA: TGTGCCAGCAGCCAAACCCTTGGACTAGCGGGGGGCTCTCGCTTC. Translation: CASSQTLGLAGGSRF. The gene calls are TRBV3-1 (or the pseudogene TRBV3-2) and TRBJ2-4; 14 bases map to TRBD2. The CDR3 has 15 residues. Germline lookup yields CDR1 LGHDT and CDR2 YNNKEL (reference sequence).

The V call is TRBV11-3, the J call TRBJ2-7; perhaps D is TRBD1 or TRBD2 (5 bases each). Trimming took 5 bases from V and 4 from J, leaving 18 bases between them. CDR3 length: 15 amino acids. CDR1 and CDR2 from the germline V gene are SGHNT and YENEEA. CDR3 nucleotides: TGTGCCAGCAGCCTTGGGACGGTCGTTGGGTACGAGCAGTACTTC. The encoded protein is CASSLGTVVGYEQYF.

The chain is built from TRBV29-1 and TRBJ1-2; D remains unclear. V was trimmed by 1 base and J by 8 bases, leaving 17 bases between them. CDR1 and CDR2 from the germline V gene are SQVTM and ANQGSEA. The CDR3 spans 14 residues. CDR3 in DNA: TGCAGCGTTGAAGTTGGAGTAGGTGAAGGCGGCTACACCTTC. Protein: CSVEVGVGEGGYTF.